The present T cell receptor beta chain was sequenced within a study of cytomegalovirus exposure and HLA in healthy donors. It was with 60 Vbeta and 13 Jbeta primers that the PCR ran. TCRdb keeps only in-frame clones here, not all; method: immunoSEQ multiplex PCR. Here the sample spans over 150,000 clones, more than 60% being singletons. The receptor comes from a woman between 55 and 75 years old in good health and CMV-seropositive. The sample consisted of PBMCs.

In DNA form, the CDR3 reads TGTGCCAGCAGCGTAGTAGGTGGCCTAGCTGGCACAGATACGCAGTATTTT. Residues: CASSVVGGLAGTDTQYF. This chain connects TRBV9 to TRBJ2-3, with D perhaps TRBD2 (5 bases). This CDR3 contains 17 residues. Trimming removed 0 bases at V and 1 base at J, with 15 bases between. Germline values: CDR1 SGDLS, CDR2 YYNGEE.